The clone carrying this TCR beta chain was seen many times. Its specificity is unknown. This specimen belongs to a study of T cells in Graves' hyperthyroidism and ophthalmopathy. Study in general: Staff took peripheral blood when the initial diagnosis was made, before any treatment began. Study findings and constraints: The model predicted ophthalmopathy a median roughly six months before onset.

Amplified TCR beta CDR3 regions derived from RNA transcripts. Using the HTBI primer set, a first-round RT-PCR was run on the TCR CDR3. TCRdb called the multiplex PCR reads again in MiXCR, with one record for every CDR3 protein. The repertoire holds hundreds of thousands of distinct CDR3 sequences, with under 15% as singletons. Thyroid ultrasound and orbital computed tomography, with clinical symptoms and serum thyroxine and TRAb, informed diagnoses. Fresh peripheral blood, under 13 ml, was the source of the PBMCs. The TCR comes from a woman aged 40 to 49 with Graves' ophthalmopathy. What was sequenced was blood.

The CDR3 reads CSARPTLAGGLDEQYF. The CDR3 bases are TGCAGTGCTAGACCCACCCTAGCGGGAGGGCTAGACGAGCAGTACTTC. This sequence joins TRBV20-1 and TRBJ2-7, with TRBD2 matching over 12 bases. Losses at the gene ends were 2 bases for V and 5 bases for J; bases not matched to a gene: 10. This CDR3 region has 16 residues. Germline CDR1 reads DFQATT; CDR2 reads SNEGSKA (reference sequence).